These 7 T cell receptor beta chains came from one sample sequenced in a study of cytomegalovirus exposure and HLA in healthy donors. PCR involved 60 Vbeta and 13 Jbeta primers. Libraries were prepared by immunoSEQ multiplex PCR; TCRdb keeps only in-frame clonotypes and omits some of them. The table has 150,000 or so clones, approximately 75% seen once; the top ten hold approximately 1.6%. Sequencing was done on a sample of PBMCs. Source of these receptors: a girl aged 5 to 17 in good health and CMV-seronegative.

The rearrangement joins TRBV6-6 to TRBJ2-6, with D possibly matching TRBD2 (5 bases). The V end lost 7 bases, the J end lost 2 bases, and 15 bases lay between the germline ends. Germline CDR1 is MNHNY and CDR2 is SVGAGI (reference sequence). The CDR3 runs 16 residues. The CDR3 coding sequence is TGTGCCAGCAAGGGAGAGGGAACACCTGGGGCCAACGTCCTGACTTTC. This encodes CASKGEGTPGANVLTF.

This chain joins TRBV7-8 and TRBJ2-1; D perhaps matches TRBD1 (6 bases). Germline CDR1 reads SGHVS; CDR2 reads FQNEAQ. With 5 bases removed from V and 1 base from J, the gap between germline ends came to 9 bases. The CDR3 runs to 14 residues. Here the CDR3 DNA reads TGTGCCAGCAGCCAACAGGGTTCCTACAATGAGCAGTTCTTC. It encodes CASSQQGSYNEQFF.

The chain combines TRBV10-2 with TRBJ1-5; TRBD1 matches 7 bases. Losses at the gene ends were 4 bases for V and 6 bases for J; bases not matched to a gene: 9. The CDR3 contains 15 residues. Germline assignment: CDR1 WSHSY and CDR2 SAAADI. The CDR3 DNA is TGCGCCAGCAGTGCTGAGACAGGGTATTTTCAGCCCCAGCATTTT. It is translated as CASSAETGYFQPQHF.

The V and J genes are TRBV27 and TRBJ2-3; TRBD2 agrees at 14 bases. With V trimmed by 7 bases and J by 0 bases, 3 bases remained unmatched. The V gene's germline CDR1 is MNHEY and CDR2 SMNVEV (reference sequence). The CDR3 is 16 residues long. CDR3 sequence (DNA): TGTGCCAGCAAAGGACTAGCGGGGGGAAGCACAGATACGCAGTATTTT. Translated, it gives CASKGLAGGSTDTQYF.

This chain uses TRBV7-8 with TRBJ2-7, with TRBD2 matching 8 bases. There are 16 residues in the CDR3. Germline assignment: CDR1 SGHVS and CDR2 FQNEAQ. With 6 bases clipped from V and 0 bases from J, the junction kept 10 bases outside the gene matches. CDR3 region: CASRLNSGVNSYEQYF. The CDR3 DNA sequence: TGTGCCAGCAGACTGAATAGCGGGGTTAACTCCTACGAGCAGTACTTC.

This clone was observed once. The V and J genes are TRBV5-1 and TRBJ1-1; D uncertain. V lost 0 bases and J lost 2, with 8 bases in between. Germline V CDR1 and CDR2: SGHRS, YFSETQ. This CDR3 is 14 amino acids long. CDR3 protein: CASSLVTPNTEAFF. CDR3 coding DNA: TGCGCCAGCAGCTTGGTCACACCTAACACTGAAGCTTTCTTT.

The rearrangement joins TRBV19 to TRBJ1-2; 11 nucleotides agree with TRBD1. This CDR3 contains 15 residues. With 8 bases clipped from V and 6 bases from J, the junction kept 11 bases outside the gene matches. Germline V gene sequence: CDR1 LNHDA, CDR2 SQIVND (reference sequence). The CDR3 DNA is TGTGCCAGTTGGGCAGGGACAGGGGGAGAGAATGGCTACACCTTC. Protein product: CASWAGTGGENGYTF.